This T cell receptor (beta chain) was obtained from a study of cytomegalovirus exposure and HLA in healthy donors. The germline gives CDR1 MNHEY, CDR2 SMNVEV (reference sequence). This CDR3 contains 19 residues. J was trimmed by 5 bases and V by 2 bases; bases with no gene match: 16. The data were produced by immunoSEQ multiplex PCR, yet TCRdb's version contains in-frame clones alone and is incomplete. The data contain fewer than 130,000 clones, around 90% of them seen just once; the ten biggest clones take up 1.9%. Sequenced input: PBMCs. The origin of this receptor is a young woman in good health and CMV-seronegative. The chain uses TRBV27 and TRBJ2-3; 10 positions agree with TRBD2. The CDR3 DNA reads TGTGCCAGCAGTTTACAGCGGGAGGGCCCTCAGGAACTTGGAGATACGCAGTATTTT. It translates to CASSLQREGPQELGDTQYF.